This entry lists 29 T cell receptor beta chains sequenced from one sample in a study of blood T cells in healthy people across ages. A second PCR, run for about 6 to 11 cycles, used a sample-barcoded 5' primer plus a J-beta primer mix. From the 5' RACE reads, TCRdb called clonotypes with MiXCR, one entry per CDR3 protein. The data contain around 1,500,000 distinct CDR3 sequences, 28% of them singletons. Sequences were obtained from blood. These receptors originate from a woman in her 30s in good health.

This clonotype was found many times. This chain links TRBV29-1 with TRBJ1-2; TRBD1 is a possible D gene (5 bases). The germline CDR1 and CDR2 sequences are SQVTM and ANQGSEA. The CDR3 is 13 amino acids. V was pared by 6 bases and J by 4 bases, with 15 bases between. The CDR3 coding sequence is TGCAGCGTCACGGTCTCAAGGGGCTATGGCTACACCTTC. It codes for CSVTVSRGYGYTF.

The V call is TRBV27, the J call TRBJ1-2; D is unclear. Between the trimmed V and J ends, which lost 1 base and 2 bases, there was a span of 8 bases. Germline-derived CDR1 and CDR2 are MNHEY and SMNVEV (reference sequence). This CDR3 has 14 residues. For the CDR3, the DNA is TGTGCCAGCAGTTTATTCCCGGGAAACTATGGCTACACCTTC. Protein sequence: CASSLFPGNYGYTF.

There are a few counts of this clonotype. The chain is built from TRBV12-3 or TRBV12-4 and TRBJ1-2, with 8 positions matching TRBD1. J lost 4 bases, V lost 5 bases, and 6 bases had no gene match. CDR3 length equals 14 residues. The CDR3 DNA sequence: TGTGCCAGCAGTCCAGGGGGCCCAGGCTATGGCTACACCTTC. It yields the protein CASSPGGPGYGYTF.

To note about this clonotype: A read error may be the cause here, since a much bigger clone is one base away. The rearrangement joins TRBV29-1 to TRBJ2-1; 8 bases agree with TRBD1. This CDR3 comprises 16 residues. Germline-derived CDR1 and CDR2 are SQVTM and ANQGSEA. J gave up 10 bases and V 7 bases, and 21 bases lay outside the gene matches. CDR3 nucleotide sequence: TGCAGCGCCAAGGTCCAGAGGGGCAGGGGGCTCTACGAGCAGTTCTTC. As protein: CSAKVQRGRGLYEQFF.

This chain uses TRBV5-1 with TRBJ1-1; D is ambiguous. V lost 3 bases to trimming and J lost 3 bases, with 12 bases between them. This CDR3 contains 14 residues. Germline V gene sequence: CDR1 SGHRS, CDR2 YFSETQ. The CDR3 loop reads CASSSTRMDTEAFF. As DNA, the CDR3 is TGCGCCAGCAGCTCCACAAGGATGGACACTGAAGCTTTCTTT.

CDR3: CASSHTEGTNEKLFF. CDR3 DNA: TGTGCCAGCAGCCATACGGAGGGGACAAATGAAAAACTGTTTTTT. The chain joins TRBV7-9 to TRBJ1-4, with D perhaps matching TRBD1 (6 bases). Per germline, CDR1 SEHNR and CDR2 FQNEAQ (reference sequence). CDR3 length: 15 residues. V was clipped by 5 bases and J by 5 bases, with 15 bases between them.

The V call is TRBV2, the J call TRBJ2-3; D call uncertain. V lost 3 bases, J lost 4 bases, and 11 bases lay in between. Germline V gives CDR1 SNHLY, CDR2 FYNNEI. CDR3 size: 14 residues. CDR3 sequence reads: CASSEGIIADTQYF. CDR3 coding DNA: TGTGCCAGCAGTGAGGGAATCATTGCAGATACGCAGTATTTT.

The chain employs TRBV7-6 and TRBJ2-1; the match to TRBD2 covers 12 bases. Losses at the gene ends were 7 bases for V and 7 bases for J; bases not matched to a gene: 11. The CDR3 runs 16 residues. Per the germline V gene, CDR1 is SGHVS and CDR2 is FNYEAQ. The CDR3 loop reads CASTMGTSGGFNEQFF. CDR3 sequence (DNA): TGTGCCAGCACCATGGGAACTAGCGGGGGGTTTAATGAGCAGTTCTTC.

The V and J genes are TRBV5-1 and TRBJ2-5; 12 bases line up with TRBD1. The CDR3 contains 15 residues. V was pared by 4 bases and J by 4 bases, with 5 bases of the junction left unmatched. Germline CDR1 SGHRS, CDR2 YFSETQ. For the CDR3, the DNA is TGCGCCAGCAGCGCGGGACAGGGGGCGCGAGAGACCCAGTACTTC. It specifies CASSAGQGARETQYF.

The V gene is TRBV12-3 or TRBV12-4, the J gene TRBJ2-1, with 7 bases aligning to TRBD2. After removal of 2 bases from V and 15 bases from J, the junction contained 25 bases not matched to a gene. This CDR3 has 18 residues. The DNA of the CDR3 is TGTGCCAGCAGTTTAAAGGCCCCGGCTAGCGGAAGCCCCCTTCGCGGGTTCTTC. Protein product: CASSLKAPASGSPLRGFF.

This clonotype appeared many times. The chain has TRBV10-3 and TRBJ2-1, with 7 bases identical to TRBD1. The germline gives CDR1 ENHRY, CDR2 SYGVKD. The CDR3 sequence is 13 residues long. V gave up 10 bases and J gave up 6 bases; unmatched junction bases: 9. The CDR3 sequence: CATRGAGGNEQFF. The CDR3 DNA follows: TGTGCCACCCGGGGAGCAGGGGGCAATGAGCAGTTCTTC.

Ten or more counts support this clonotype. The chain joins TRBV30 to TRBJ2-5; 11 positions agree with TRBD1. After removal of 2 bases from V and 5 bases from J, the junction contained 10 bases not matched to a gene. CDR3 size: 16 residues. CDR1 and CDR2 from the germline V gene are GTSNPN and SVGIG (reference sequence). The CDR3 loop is CAWSYGTGGYVETQYF. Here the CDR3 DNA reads TGTGCCTGGAGTTACGGGACAGGGGGGTATGTGGAGACCCAGTACTTC. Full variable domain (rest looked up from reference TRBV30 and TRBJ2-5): SQTIHQWPATLVQPVGSPLSLECTVEGTSNPNLYWYRQAAGRGLQLLFYSVGIGQISSEVPQNLSASRPQDRQFILSSKKLLLSDSGFYLCAWSYGTGGYVETQYFGPGTRLLVL.

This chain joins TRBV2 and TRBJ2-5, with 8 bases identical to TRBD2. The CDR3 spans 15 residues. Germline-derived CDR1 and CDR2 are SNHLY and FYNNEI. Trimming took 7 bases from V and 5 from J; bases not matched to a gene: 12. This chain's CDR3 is CASTWGSGISETQYF. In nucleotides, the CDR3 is TGTGCCAGCACTTGGGGTAGCGGGATTAGTGAGACCCAGTACTTC.

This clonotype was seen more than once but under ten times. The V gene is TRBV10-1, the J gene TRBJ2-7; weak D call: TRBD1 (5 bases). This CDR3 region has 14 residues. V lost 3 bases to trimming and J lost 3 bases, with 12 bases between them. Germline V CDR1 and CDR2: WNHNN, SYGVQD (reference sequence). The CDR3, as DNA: TGCGCCAGCAGTGATTTGGACAACCTCTACGAGCAGTACTTC. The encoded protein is CASSDLDNLYEQYF.

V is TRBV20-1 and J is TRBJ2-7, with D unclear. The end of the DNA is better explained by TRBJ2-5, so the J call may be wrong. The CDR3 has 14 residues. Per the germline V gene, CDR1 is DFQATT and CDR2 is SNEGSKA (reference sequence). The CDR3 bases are TGCAGTGCTAGAGAGTTGGAACGGGCGGAGACCCAGTACTTC. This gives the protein CSARELERAETQYF.

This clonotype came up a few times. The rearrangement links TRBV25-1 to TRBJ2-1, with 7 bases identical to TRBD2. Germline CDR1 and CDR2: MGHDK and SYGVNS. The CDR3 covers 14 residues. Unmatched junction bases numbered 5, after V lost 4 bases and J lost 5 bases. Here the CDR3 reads CASSVPGTNNEQFF. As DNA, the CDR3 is TGTGCCAGCAGTGTTCCAGGGACTAACAATGAGCAGTTCTTC.

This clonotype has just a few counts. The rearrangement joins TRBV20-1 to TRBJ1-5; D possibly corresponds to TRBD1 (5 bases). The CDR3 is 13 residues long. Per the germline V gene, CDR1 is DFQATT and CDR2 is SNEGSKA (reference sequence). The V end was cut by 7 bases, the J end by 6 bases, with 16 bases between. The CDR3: CSVSQGLGQPQHF. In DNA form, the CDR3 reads TGCAGTGTTTCCCAGGGCCTCGGTCAGCCCCAGCATTTT.

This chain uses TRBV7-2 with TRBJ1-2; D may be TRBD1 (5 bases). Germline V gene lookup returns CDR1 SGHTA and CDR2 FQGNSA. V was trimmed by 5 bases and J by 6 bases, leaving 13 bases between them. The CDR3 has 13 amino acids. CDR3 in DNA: TGTACCAGCAGCCTCTACGGGGGGAATGGCTACACCTTC. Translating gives CTSSLYGGNGYTF.

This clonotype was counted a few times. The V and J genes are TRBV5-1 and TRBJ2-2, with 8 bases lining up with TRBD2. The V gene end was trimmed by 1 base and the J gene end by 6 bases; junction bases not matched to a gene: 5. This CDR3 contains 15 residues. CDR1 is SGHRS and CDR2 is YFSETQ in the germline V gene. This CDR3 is CASSLRSGGSGELFF. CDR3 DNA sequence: TGCGCCAGCAGCTTGAGGAGCGGGGGATCCGGGGAGCTGTTTTTT.

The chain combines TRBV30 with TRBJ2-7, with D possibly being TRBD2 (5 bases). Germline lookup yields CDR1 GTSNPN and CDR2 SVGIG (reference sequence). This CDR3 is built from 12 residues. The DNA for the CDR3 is TGTGCAAGCGGCCATACATCCTACGAGCAGTACTTC. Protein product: CASGHTSYEQYF.

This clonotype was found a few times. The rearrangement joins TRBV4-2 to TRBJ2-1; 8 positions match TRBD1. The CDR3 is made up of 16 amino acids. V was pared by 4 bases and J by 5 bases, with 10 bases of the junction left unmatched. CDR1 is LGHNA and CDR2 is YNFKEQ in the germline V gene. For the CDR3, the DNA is TGTGCCAGCAGCCCCCCTACCGGGACAGGTAACAATGAGCAGTTCTTC. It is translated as CASSPPTGTGNNEQFF.

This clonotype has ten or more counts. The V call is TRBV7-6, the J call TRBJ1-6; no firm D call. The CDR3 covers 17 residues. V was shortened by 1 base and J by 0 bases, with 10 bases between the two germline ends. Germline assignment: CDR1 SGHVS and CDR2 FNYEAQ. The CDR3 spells CASSLGGGSSYNSPLHF. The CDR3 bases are TGTGCCAGCAGCTTAGGAGGAGGAAGCTCCTATAATTCACCCCTCCACTTT.

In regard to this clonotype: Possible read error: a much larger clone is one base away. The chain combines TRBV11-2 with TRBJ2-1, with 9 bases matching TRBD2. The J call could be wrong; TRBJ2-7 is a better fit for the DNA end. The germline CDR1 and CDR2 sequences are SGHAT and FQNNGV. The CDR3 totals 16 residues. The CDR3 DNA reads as TGTGCCAGCACCAGACTAGCGGATAGCTCCTACAATGAGCAGTACTTC. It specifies CASTRLADSSYNEQYF.

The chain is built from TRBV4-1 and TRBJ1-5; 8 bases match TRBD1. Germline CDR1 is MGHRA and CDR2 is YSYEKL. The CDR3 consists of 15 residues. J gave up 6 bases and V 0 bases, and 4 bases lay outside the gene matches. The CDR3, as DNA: TGCGCCAGCAGCCAAGACCAGGGGGCGGGTCAGCCCCAGCATTTT. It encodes CASSQDQGAGQPQHF.

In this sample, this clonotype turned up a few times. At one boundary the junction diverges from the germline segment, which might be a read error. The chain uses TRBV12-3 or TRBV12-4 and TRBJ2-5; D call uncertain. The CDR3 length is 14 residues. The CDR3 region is CASSLGSPSETQYF. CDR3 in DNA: TGTGCCAGCAGTTTGGGCAGTCCGTCAGAGACTCAGTACTTC.

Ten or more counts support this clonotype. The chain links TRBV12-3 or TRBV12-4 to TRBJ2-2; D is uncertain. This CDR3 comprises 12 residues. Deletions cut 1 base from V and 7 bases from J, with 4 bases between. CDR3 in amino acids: CASSLEVGELFF. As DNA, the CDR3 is TGTGCCAGCAGTTTAGAGGTCGGGGAGCTGTTTTTT.

CDR3: CASSLVLTTPEGYEQYF. Written as DNA, the CDR3 is TGTGCCAGCAGCTTGGTTCTCACCACACCTGAAGGGTACGAGCAGTACTTC. The chain uses TRBV5-6 and TRBJ2-7; D gene ambiguous. This CDR3 spans 17 amino acids. Trimming cost V 0 bases and J 4 bases, with 20 bases left between them. Germline CDR1 reads SGHDT; CDR2 reads YYEEEE.

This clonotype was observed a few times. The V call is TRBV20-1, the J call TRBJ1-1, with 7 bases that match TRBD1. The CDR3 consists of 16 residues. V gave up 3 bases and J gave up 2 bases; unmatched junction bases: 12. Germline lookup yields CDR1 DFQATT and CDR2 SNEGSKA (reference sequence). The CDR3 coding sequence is TGCAGTGCTAGGGGTGCCCACAGGGGTTTCAACACTGAAGCTTTCTTT. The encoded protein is CSARGAHRGFNTEAFF.

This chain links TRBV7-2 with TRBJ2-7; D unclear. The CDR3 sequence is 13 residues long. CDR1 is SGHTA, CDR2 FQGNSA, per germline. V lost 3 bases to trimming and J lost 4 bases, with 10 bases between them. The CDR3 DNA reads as TGTGCCAGCAGCTTCCCTAATTCTTACGAGCAGTACTTC. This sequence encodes CASSFPNSYEQYF.